What follows are 22 T cell receptor beta chains derived from one specimen sequenced in a study of breast tumors, draining lymph nodes, adjacent tissues. Each CDR3 protein is one row after TCRdb ran MiXCR on the multiplex PCR reads. This sample has about 270,000 distinct CDR3 sequences; roughly 30% occur once, and the top ten carry over 0.95%. The lymph nodes were axillary draining lymph nodes from breast cancer patients. The sample comprised axillary lymph node tissue. These receptor sequences come from a female donor with breast cancer. Some clones in this sample may be carry-over from other donors' samples.

This clonotype was seen many times. This chain links TRBV7-8 with TRBJ1-6; D is unresolved. This CDR3 comprises 16 residues. Trimming pared 0 bases from V and 1 base from J, leaving 7 bases between. CDR1 and CDR2 from the germline V gene are SGHVS and FQNEAQ. CDR3 in amino acids: CASSLAGESYNSPLHF. For the CDR3, the DNA is TGTGCCAGCAGCTTAGCGGGTGAATCCTATAATTCACCCCTCCACTTT.

This clonotype showed up many times. CDR3 sequence: CASRPGQGAAAQYF. CDR3 nucleotide sequence: TGTGCCAGTAGGCCGGGACAGGGCGCAGCGGCCCAGTACTTC. The chain recombines TRBV19 with TRBJ2-5, with 9 nucleotides matching TRBD1. Germline loops: CDR1 LNHDA, CDR2 SQIVND (reference sequence). This CDR3 is 14 amino acids long. Trimming at V came to 6 bases and at J to 9 bases, leaving 11 bases not matched to a gene.

This clonotype has a count of ten or more. This chain links TRBV7-6 with TRBJ2-1; perhaps D is TRBD1 or TRBD2 (5 bases each). Looked up from germline, CDR1 is SGHVS and CDR2 is FNYEAQ. This CDR3 has 18 residues. V dropped 1 base and J dropped 4 bases, with 20 bases sitting between them. In nucleotides, the CDR3 is TGTGCCAGCAGCTTAGAAGCCTCTAGCTCTCAGGGATACAATGAGCAGTTCTTC. Amino acids: CASSLEASSSQGYNEQFF.

The chain carries TRBV7-8 and TRBJ1-1; 7 bases match TRBD1. The junction had 10 bases not matched to a gene; V was cut back by 8 bases and J by 7 bases. The CDR3 is 13 residues long. The V gene's germline CDR1 is SGHVS and CDR2 FQNEAQ. CDR3 protein: CASLRGTEREAFF. CDR3 bases: TGTGCCAGCCTACGTGGGACAGAGCGTGAAGCTTTCTTT. Full variable domain (missing parts from reference TRBV7-8 and TRBJ1-1): GAGVSQSPRYKVAKRGQDVALRCDPISGHVSLFWYQQALGQGPEFLTYFQNEAQLDKSGLPSDRFFAERPEGSVSTLKIQRTQQEDSAVYLCASLRGTEREAFFGQGTRLTVV.

This clonotype has more than one count but fewer than ten. The CDR3 DNA follows: TGTGCCAGCAGTTTGACTAGCGGGAGCAGTGAGCAGTTCTTC. It translates to CASSLTSGSSEQFF. This chain joins TRBV27 and TRBJ2-1; 12 positions agree with TRBD2. The germline V gene encodes CDR1 MNHEY and CDR2 SMNVEV (reference sequence). The CDR3 is made up of 14 amino acids. V lost 3 bases, J lost 9 bases, and 3 bases stayed unmatched.

The chain joins TRBV11-2 to TRBJ2-5, with D perhaps being TRBD1 or TRBD2 (5 bases each). CDR3 length: 16 amino acids. Germline V gene sequence: CDR1 SGHAT, CDR2 FQNNGV. V lost 3 bases and J lost 7, with 21 bases in between. The CDR3 spells CASSFPPGPARGTQYF. The CDR3 DNA is TGTGCCAGCAGCTTCCCCCCGGGACCAGCTCGAGGGACCCAGTACTTC.

This clonotype showed up many times. The chain recombines TRBV20-1 with TRBJ1-3; the D is unclear. In germline, CDR1 is DFQATT, CDR2 SNEGSKA (reference sequence). The CDR3 consists of 12 residues. V lost 6 bases to trimming and J lost 7 bases, with 13 bases between them. The CDR3 coding sequence is TGCAGTGCGGAGGTACCGTCGAACACCATATATTTT. Its translation: CSAEVPSNTIYF.

As for this clonotype: At one boundary the junction diverges from the germline segment, which might be a read error. V is TRBV20-1 and J is TRBJ1-2; 8 bases map to TRBD1. Germline CDR1 is DFQATT and CDR2 is SNEGSKA (reference sequence). This CDR3 is 14 amino acids long. The CDR3 loop is CNASAMDRVIEQHF. CDR3 nucleotide sequence: TGCAATGCTAGTGCGATGGACAGGGTGATCGAGCAGCACTTC.

This clonotype was seen a handful of times. This chain connects TRBV19 to TRBJ1-3; 8 bases line up with TRBD1. CDR1 is LNHDA, CDR2 SQIVND, per germline (reference sequence). This CDR3 is 13 amino acids long. CDR3 region: CAPGQGEGNTIYF. CDR3 DNA sequence: TGTGCTCCCGGACAGGGAGAGGGAAACACCATATATTTT. Looking up the rest from reference TRBV19 and TRBJ1-3 gives the full variable domain: DGGITQSPKYLFRKEGQNVTLSCEQNLNHDAMYWYRQDPGQGLRLIYYSQIVNDFQKGDIAEGYSVSREKKESFPLTVTSAQKNPTAFYLCAPGQGEGNTIYFGEGSWLTVV.

This clonotype appeared many times. The chain uses TRBV24-1 and TRBJ2-1; D gene uncertain. V lost 1 base and J 7 bases, leaving 13 bases between the germline ends. The CDR3 contains 15 residues. Germline V gene data show CDR1 as KGHDR and CDR2 as SFDVKD. The CDR3 region has the DNA TGTGCCACCAGTGATTTAAAGCGTTCGGTAAATGAGCAGTTCTTC. Its translation is CATSDLKRSVNEQFF.

This clonotype showed up many times. The germline gene is not matched at one end of the junction; a read error may be the cause. The rearrangement links TRBV14 to TRBJ1-2; possible D gene TRBD1, 6 bases. The CDR3 spans 14 residues. Germline V gives CDR1 SGHDN, CDR2 FVKESK. The CDR3 DNA reads TGTGCCAGCAGCCCTGCAGGGGTCACCTATGGCTGCACCTTC. Its protein is CASSPAGVTYGCTF.

This clonotype has a count of ten or more. The rearrangement joins TRBV7-8 to TRBJ2-2; D perhaps matches TRBD1 (6 bases). Germline assignment: CDR1 SGHVS and CDR2 FQNEAQ. With 10 bases removed from V and 0 bases from J, the gap between germline ends came to 15 bases. The CDR3 loop spans 15 amino acids. The CDR3 nucleotides are TGTGCCAACACCGCCGGGACAACGAACACCGGGGAGCTGTTTTTT. Its translation is CANTAGTTNTGELFF.

This clonotype occurred many times. V usage is TRBV9 and J usage is TRBJ1-6; the match to TRBD1 covers 7 bases. The length of the CDR3 is 14 residues. CDR1 and CDR2 from the germline V gene are SGDLS and YYNGEE. The V and J ends lost 3 bases and 7 bases, in that order; junction bases with no gene match: 4. Here the CDR3 DNA reads TGTGCCAGCAGCGCGGAACAGGGGAATTCACCCCTCCACTTT. Protein sequence: CASSAEQGNSPLHF.

In this sample, this clonotype turned up many times. The V gene is TRBV5-1, the J gene TRBJ2-5, with 7 bases matching TRBD2. Germline values: CDR1 SGHRS, CDR2 YFSETQ. The CDR3 contains 14 residues. Trimming at V came to 3 bases and at J to 1 base, leaving 3 bases not matched to a gene. The CDR3 nucleotides read TGCGCCAGCAGCTACGGGGGGACCCAAGAGACCCAGTACTTC. It is translated as CASSYGGTQETQYF.

This clonotype has a count of ten or more. This chain joins TRBV5-1 and TRBJ1-5, with 7 bases aligning to TRBD1. The CDR3 is made up of 16 amino acids. The V segment lost 7 bases and the J segment 3 bases; nucleotides outside the gene matches: 13. The germline gives CDR1 SGHRS, CDR2 YFSETQ. This CDR3 is CASPTGSGLDNQPQHF. CDR3 sequence (DNA): TGCGCCAGCCCGACAGGGTCGGGGTTAGACAATCAGCCCCAGCATTTT.

The chain uses TRBV4-3 and TRBJ2-3; a possible D gene is TRBD2 (5 bases). Germline V lookup: CDR1 LGHNA, CDR2 YSLEER. The V end lost 4 bases, the J end lost 0 bases, and 17 bases lay between the germline ends. The CDR3 length is 17 residues. The CDR3 DNA reads TGCGCCAGCAGCCTGGGAGCCAGCCTTACTAGCACAGATACGCAGTATTTT. Translated, it gives CASSLGASLTSTDTQYF.

This clonotype has a count of ten or more. An end of the junction differs from the germline gene, which may be a read error. This rearrangement joins TRBV9 to TRBJ2-7; TRBD2 matches 11 bases. Germline values: CDR1 SGDLS, CDR2 YYNGEE. The CDR3 totals 14 residues. The CDR3 sequence is CASSSGTSGYEQYF. CDR3 sequence (DNA): TGCGCCAGCAGCTCTGGGACTAGCGGATACGAGCAGTACTTC.

This clonotype occurred many times. The chain carries TRBV2 and TRBJ2-1, with 8 bases that match TRBD2. Germline V lookup: CDR1 SNHLY, CDR2 FYNNEI. The CDR3 runs 15 residues. J lost 0 bases, V lost 5 bases, and 3 bases had no gene match. The CDR3 bases are TGTGCCAGCAGTCGGCTAGCGGGCTCCTACAATGAGCAGTTCTTC. Translating it yields CASSRLAGSYNEQFF.

CDR3 nucleotide sequence: TGTGCCAGCAGTGAAACAACCTCTGGGGCCAACGTCCTGACTTTC. Translation gives CASSETTSGANVLTF. V and J are TRBV6-2 or TRBV6-3 and TRBJ2-6; D unclear. Trimming shortened V by 5 bases and J by 0 bases, and 8 bases separated the two germline ends. The CDR3 length is 15 residues. Germline CDR1 reads MNHEY; CDR2 reads SVGEGT.

For this clonotype: A much larger clone differs by one base, so this may be a read error. V and J are TRBV30 and TRBJ2-7, with 11 bases aligning to TRBD2. This CDR3 spans 13 amino acids. Germline V gene data show CDR1 as GTSNPN and CDR2 as SVGIG (reference sequence). CDR3 amino acids: CASETSGIYERYF. As DNA, the CDR3 is TGTGCTTCCGAGACTAGCGGGATATACGAGCGGTACTTC. Complete variable domain (other parts from reference TRBV30 and TRBJ2-7): SQTIHQWPATLVQPVGSPLSLECTVEGTSNPNLYWYRQAAGRGLQLLFYSVGIGQISSEVPQNLSASRPQDRQFILSSKKLLLSDSGFYLCASETSGIYERYFGPGTRLTVT.

The chain is built from TRBV11-3 and TRBJ2-7, with 12 bases lining up with TRBD2. The CDR3 length is 15 residues. Germline V gives CDR1 SGHNT, CDR2 YENEEA. The junction had 6 bases not matched to a gene; V was cut back by 6 bases and J by 3 bases. The DNA for the CDR3 is TGTGCCAGCAGTCTAGCGGGAGGGCGAAACTACGAGCAGTACTTC. Its protein is CASSLAGGRNYEQYF. The full variable domain, completed using reference TRBV11-3 and TRBJ2-7, is EAGVVQSPRYKIIEKKQPVAFWCNPISGHNTLYWYLQNLGQGPELLIRYENEEAVDDSQLPKDRFSAERLKGVDSTLKIQPAELGDSAVYLCASSLAGGRNYEQYFGPGTRLTVT.

This clonotype came up many times. CDR3 region: CASSSPRGPGGPFYEQYF. CDR3 in DNA: TGTGCCAGCAGCTCCCCCCGGGGTCCGGGAGGGCCTTTCTACGAGCAGTACTTC. V usage is TRBV7-4 and J usage is TRBJ2-7; TRBD2 matches 8 bases. V shed 4 bases, J shed 3 bases, and the junction held 17 bases outside the gene matches. Germline CDR1 is SGHVT and CDR2 is SQSDAQ. CDR3 length equals 18 residues.